This is a list of T cell receptor beta chains from one sample in a study of T cells in Graves' hyperthyroidism and ophthalmopathy. MiXCR, applied by TCRdb to the multiplex PCR reads, yields one record per CDR3 protein. The repertoire holds roughly 380,000 distinct CDR3 sequences, over 15% seen once, with about a sixth in the top ten. Sequencing was performed on blood. Every receptor here comes from a woman in her forties with Graves' ophthalmopathy. CDR3s leave out the opening cysteine and the closing phenylalanine or tryptophan. The order of the fields is V gene, D gene, J gene, CDR3 protein. A D gene is named only where the DNA matches it firmly.

TRBV4-2	.	TRBJ2-5	ASSQERGLTQETQY
TRBV19	.	TRBJ1-5	ASLKIQGSSNQPQH
TRBV12-3/TRBV12-4	.	TRBJ1-1	ASSGGPLTEAF
TRBV11-2	.	TRBJ2-7	ASSDTPDRRYEQY
TRBV15	.	TRBJ2-5	ATSRGGAGTQY
TRBV7-2	.	TRBJ2-7	ASSDKGGSYEQY
TRBV2	.	TRBJ2-7	ASSGVQSLEQY
TRBV19	.	TRBJ2-7	ASSIGQNEQY
TRBV6-5	TRBD1	TRBJ1-1	ASSYGRTGRPEAF
TRBV4-1	.	TRBJ2-2	ASSQDPPGLTGELF
TRBV27	.	TRBJ2-7	ASSLGQGVGEQY
TRBV20-1	.	TRBJ2-7	SARGGPSEQY
TRBV6-2/TRBV6-3	.	TRBJ2-7	ASKAFGGITYEQY
TRBV12-3/TRBV12-4	.	TRBJ1-1	ASRWGDTEAF
TRBV10-3	TRBD2	TRBJ2-2	AISESGGLGYTGELF
TRBV5-1	.	TRBJ2-7	ASSSDRAYEQY
TRBV27	TRBD1	TRBJ2-7	ASSLFGDRGYEQY
TRBV28	TRBD2	TRBJ2-7	ASSTTTLTSGSYEQY
TRBV7-9	.	TRBJ1-1	ASSPPGDGYTEAF
TRBV6-1	.	TRBJ1-2	ASSPTGERYGYT
TRBV7-9	.	TRBJ2-2	ASSPTLTSGELF
TRBV28	TRBD1	TRBJ1-1	ASSLVARTGENTEAF